The next 16 T cell receptor beta chains were all read from a single sample in a study of blood T cell repertoires in COVID-19. Measured with immunoSEQ multiplex PCR; TCRdb has only the in-frame clones, and not every one. Among almost 90,000 clones, 90% were seen once, and the ten largest hold under 8.5%. Sequenced sample: peripheral blood. The source is a man aged 18 to 30 with COVID-19, enrolled during active disease.

The chain is built from TRBV3-1 (or the pseudogene TRBV3-2) and TRBJ2-3, with D perhaps TRBD2 (5 bases). Germline V gene sequence: CDR1 LGHDT, CDR2 YNNKEL (reference sequence). This CDR3 is built from 17 residues. The V and J ends lost 1 base and 2 bases respectively, with 16 bases between them. The CDR3 loop is CASSQGVRLALTDTQYF. In DNA form, the CDR3 reads TGTGCCAGCAGCCAAGGGGTCCGGCTAGCCCTCACAGATACGCAGTATTTT.

The CDR3 region has the DNA TGTGCCAGCAGCTGGGGGCTGAACACTGAAGCTTTCTTT. It encodes CASSWGLNTEAFF. V usage is TRBV6-6 and J usage is TRBJ1-1, with D possibly TRBD1 on 6 matching bases. Germline CDR1 MNHNY, CDR2 SVGAGI (reference sequence). V lost 6 bases and J lost 0, with 8 bases in between. CDR3 length equals 13 residues.

The chain joins TRBV12-3 or TRBV12-4 to TRBJ2-7; tentatively, D is TRBD1 (6 bases). This CDR3 comprises 13 residues. Trimming cost V 1 base and J 5 bases, with 9 bases left between them. In DNA, the CDR3 is TGTGCCAGCAGTTTAGAGGGGGTAAACGAGCAGTACTTC. Translating gives CASSLEGVNEQYF.

The gene calls are TRBV19 and TRBJ1-2, with 7 bases identical to TRBD1. This CDR3 is built from 15 residues. CDR1 and CDR2 from the germline V gene are LNHDA and SQIVND (reference sequence). J was trimmed by 3 bases and V by 5 bases; bases with no gene match: 9. CDR3 region: CASSWVTTGDYGYTF. DNA for the CDR3: TGTGCCAGTAGTTGGGTGACAACAGGGGACTATGGCTACACCTTC.

J is TRBJ1-1 and V is TRBV6-2 or TRBV6-3; D not resolved. The CDR3 is 13 residues long. V gave up 4 bases and J gave up 3 bases, with 9 bases separating them. The V gene's germline CDR1 is MNHEY and CDR2 SVGEGT. The CDR3 bases are TGTGCCAGCAGTTTTCGGACTTACACTGAAGCTTTCTTT. Amino acid sequence: CASSFRTYTEAFF.

This chain connects TRBV5-1 to TRBJ2-2, with 16 bases aligning to TRBD2. CDR3 length: 18 residues. Germline CDR1 reads SGHRS; CDR2 reads YFSETQ. After removal of 4 bases from V and 3 bases from J, the junction contained 6 bases not matched to a gene. CDR3 nucleotide sequence: TGCGCCAGCAGCCAGGGACTAGCGGGAGGGTCGTACACCGGGGAGCTGTTTTTT. Translating gives CASSQGLAGGSYTGELFF.

This chain uses TRBV11-3 with TRBJ1-3; D ambiguous. Trimming stripped 3 bases from V and 2 bases from J, with 17 bases between. CDR1 is SGHNT and CDR2 is YENEEA in the germline V gene. The CDR3 is 17 amino acids. This chain's CDR3 is CASSFGGGPSAGNTIYF. CDR3 DNA: TGTGCCAGCAGCTTCGGAGGCGGGCCTTCGGCTGGAAACACCATATATTTT.

The J gene is TRBJ2-7, the V gene TRBV4-1, with 7 bases matching TRBD2. The CDR3 is 13 residues long. The V gene end was trimmed by 1 base and the J gene end by 6 bases; junction bases not matched to a gene: 3. Germline V CDR1 and CDR2: MGHRA, YSYEKL. The CDR3 DNA follows: TGCGCCAGCAGCCAAGGACTAGCTGGCGAGCAGTACTTC. Its translation is CASSQGLAGEQYF.

The genes are TRBV30 and TRBJ1-4, with D tentatively TRBD1 (6 bases). CDR1 GTSNPN and CDR2 SVGIG come from the germline V gene (reference sequence). V was shortened by 1 base and J by 8 bases, with 8 bases between the two germline ends. The CDR3 sequence is 12 residues long. The CDR3 coding sequence is TGTGCCTGGAGTGAAAGGGGGGAAAAACTGTTTTTT. Protein product: CAWSERGEKLFF.

This chain joins TRBV7-9 and TRBJ2-1; possible D gene TRBD1, 6 bases. Germline values: CDR1 SEHNR, CDR2 FQNEAQ (reference sequence). CDR3 length equals 18 residues. The V gene lost 1 base and the J gene lost 4 bases, with 20 bases spanning the gap. The CDR3 DNA is TGTGCCAGCAGCTTAGGCGTGGTAGTGTGGGGGACATACAATGAGCAGTTCTTC. It codes for CASSLGVVVWGTYNEQFF.

In regard to this clone: An end of the junction does not agree with germline; a read error may underlie this. CDR3 region: CASSQQGIKEKLLF. In DNA, the CDR3 is TGTGCCAGCAGCCAACAGGGAATAAAGGAAAAACTGCTTTTT. The gene calls are TRBV3-1 (or the pseudogene TRBV3-2) and TRBJ1-4; D is perhaps TRBD1 (5 bases). The CDR3 length is 14 residues. CDR1 is LGHDT and CDR2 is YNNKEL in the germline V gene (reference sequence).

The chain has TRBV9 and TRBJ1-2, with D unclear. V lost 4 bases and J 7 bases, leaving 11 bases between the germline ends. This CDR3 contains 12 residues. Germline-derived CDR1 and CDR2 are SGDLS and YYNGEE. The CDR3 DNA reads as TGTGCCAGCAGCTCAAACCGAGGTGGCTACACCTTC. Translating gives CASSSNRGGYTF.

The chain couples TRBV11-2 to TRBJ1-3; TRBD1 aligns across 7 bases. The CDR3 consists of 14 residues. Germline CDR1 and CDR2: SGHAT and FQNNGV. V lost 4 bases, J lost 3 bases, and 3 bases stayed unmatched. CDR3 amino acids: CASSYDRVGNTIYF. In DNA form, the CDR3 reads TGTGCCAGCAGCTATGACAGGGTTGGAAACACCATATATTTT.

The chain couples TRBV5-6 to TRBJ2-7; the D gene is possibly TRBD2 (5 bases). Germline V CDR1 and CDR2: SGHDT, YYEEEE. V was clipped by 0 bases and J by 4 bases, with 11 bases between them. CDR3 length: 14 amino acids. The CDR3: CASSLVLRGYEQYF. CDR3 sequence (DNA): TGTGCCAGCAGCTTGGTCCTCCGGGGATACGAGCAGTACTTC.

As to this clone: This specimen includes other DNA sequences encoding the same CDR3. This rearrangement joins TRBV5-6 to TRBJ1-5; TRBD1 agrees at 7 bases. In germline, CDR1 is SGHDT, CDR2 YYEEEE. V gave up 3 bases and J gave up 2 bases; unmatched junction bases: 2. This CDR3 has 14 residues. DNA for the CDR3: TGTGCCAGCAGCTGGGGGACAGGCAATCAGCCCCAGCATTTT. Amino acid sequence: CASSWGTGNQPQHF.

The rearrangement links TRBV3-1 (or the pseudogene TRBV3-2) to TRBJ2-7; 7 bases are shared with TRBD1. Unmatched junction bases numbered 16, after V lost 4 bases and J lost 7 bases. Germline CDR1 LGHDT, CDR2 YNNKEL (reference sequence). This CDR3 has 16 residues. CDR3: CASSPQPGQSLLEQYF. CDR3 sequence (DNA): TGTGCCAGCAGCCCACAACCGGGACAGAGCCTCTTGGAGCAGTACTTC.